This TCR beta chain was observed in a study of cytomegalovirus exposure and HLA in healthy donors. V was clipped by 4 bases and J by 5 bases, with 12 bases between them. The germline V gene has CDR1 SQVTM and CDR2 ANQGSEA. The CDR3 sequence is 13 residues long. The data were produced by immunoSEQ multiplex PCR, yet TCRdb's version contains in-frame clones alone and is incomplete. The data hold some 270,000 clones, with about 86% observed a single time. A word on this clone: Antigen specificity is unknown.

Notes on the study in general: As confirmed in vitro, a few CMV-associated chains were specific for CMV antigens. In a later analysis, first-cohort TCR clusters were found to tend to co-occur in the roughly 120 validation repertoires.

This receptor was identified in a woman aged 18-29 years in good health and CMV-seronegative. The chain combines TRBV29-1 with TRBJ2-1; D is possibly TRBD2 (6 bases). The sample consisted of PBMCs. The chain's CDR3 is CSVAGTSDNEQFF. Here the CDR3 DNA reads TGCAGCGTTGCCGGGACTTCTGACAATGAGCAGTTCTTC.